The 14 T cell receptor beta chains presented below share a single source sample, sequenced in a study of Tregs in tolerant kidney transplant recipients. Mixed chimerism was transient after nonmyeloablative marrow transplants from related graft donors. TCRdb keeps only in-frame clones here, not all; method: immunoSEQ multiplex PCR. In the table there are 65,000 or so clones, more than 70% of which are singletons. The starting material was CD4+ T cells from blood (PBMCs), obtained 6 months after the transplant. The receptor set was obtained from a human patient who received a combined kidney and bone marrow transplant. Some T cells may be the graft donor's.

The CDR3 sequence is CASSQYVRDTEQYF. CDR3 coding DNA: TGTGCCAGCAGCCAGTATGTCAGGGACACCGAGCAGTACTTC. The chain carries TRBV14 and TRBJ2-7, with D perhaps TRBD1 (6 bases). Trimming cost V 3 bases and J 6 bases, with 15 bases left between them. The CDR3 sequence is 14 residues long. Germline V gives CDR1 SGHDN, CDR2 FVKESK.

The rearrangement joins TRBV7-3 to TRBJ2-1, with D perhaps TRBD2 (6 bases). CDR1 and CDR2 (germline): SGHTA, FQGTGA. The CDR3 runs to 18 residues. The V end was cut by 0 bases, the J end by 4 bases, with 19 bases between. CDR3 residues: CASSLTRGRPRGYNEQFF. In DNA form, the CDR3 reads TGTGCCAGCAGCTTAACGAGGGGACGCCCTCGGGGGTACAATGAGCAGTTCTTC. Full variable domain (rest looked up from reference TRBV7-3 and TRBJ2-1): GAGVSQTPSNKVTEKGKYVELRCDPISGHTALYWYRQSLGQGPEFLIYFQGTGAADDSGLPNDRFFAVRPEGSVSTLKIQRTERGDSAVYLCASSLTRGRPRGYNEQFFGPGTRLTVL.

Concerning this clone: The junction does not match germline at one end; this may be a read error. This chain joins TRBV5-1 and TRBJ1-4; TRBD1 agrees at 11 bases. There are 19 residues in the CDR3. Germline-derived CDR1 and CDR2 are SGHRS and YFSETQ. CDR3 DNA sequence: TGCGCCAGCAGGTTGGAGGGGTGGGACAGGGGGGAAAGGAATGAAAAACTGTTTTTT. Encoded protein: CASRLEGWDRGERNEKLFF.

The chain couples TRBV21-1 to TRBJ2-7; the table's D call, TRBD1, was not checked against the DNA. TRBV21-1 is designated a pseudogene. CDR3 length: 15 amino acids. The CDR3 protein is CASSKRAVTGHEQYF. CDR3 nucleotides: TGTGCCAGCAGCAAAAGGGCGGTAACAGGGCACGAGCAGTACTTC.

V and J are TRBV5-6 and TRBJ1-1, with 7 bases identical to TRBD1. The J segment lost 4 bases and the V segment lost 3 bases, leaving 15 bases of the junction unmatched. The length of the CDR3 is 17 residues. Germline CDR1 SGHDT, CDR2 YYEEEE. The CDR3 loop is CASSSYRLTGYVTEAFF. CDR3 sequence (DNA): TGTGCCAGCAGCTCCTACCGATTGACAGGGTATGTCACTGAAGCTTTCTTT.

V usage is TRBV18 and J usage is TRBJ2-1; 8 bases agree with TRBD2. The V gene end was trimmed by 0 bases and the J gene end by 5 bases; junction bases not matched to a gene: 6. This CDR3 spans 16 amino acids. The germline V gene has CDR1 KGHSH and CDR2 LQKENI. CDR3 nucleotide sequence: TGTGCCAGCTCACCACCAAGGTCAGCGGGAGACAATGAGCAGTTCTTC. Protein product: CASSPPRSAGDNEQFF.

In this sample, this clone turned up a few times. CDR3 region: CASSERTGAEAFF. The CDR3, as DNA: TGCGCCAGCAGCGAGCGGACAGGGGCTGAAGCTTTCTTT. The chain combines TRBV5-1 with TRBJ1-1; TRBD1 matches 9 bases. The J segment lost 6 bases and the V segment lost 4 bases, leaving 4 bases of the junction unmatched. There are 13 residues in the CDR3. CDR1 is SGHRS and CDR2 is YFSETQ in the germline V gene.

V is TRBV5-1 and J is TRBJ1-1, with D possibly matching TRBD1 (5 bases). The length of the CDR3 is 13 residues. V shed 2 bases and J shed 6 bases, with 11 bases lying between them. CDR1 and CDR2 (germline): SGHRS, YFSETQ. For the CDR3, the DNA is TGCGCCAGCAGCTTCGTTGGGGCCCCTGAAGCTTTCTTT. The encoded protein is CASSFVGAPEAFF.

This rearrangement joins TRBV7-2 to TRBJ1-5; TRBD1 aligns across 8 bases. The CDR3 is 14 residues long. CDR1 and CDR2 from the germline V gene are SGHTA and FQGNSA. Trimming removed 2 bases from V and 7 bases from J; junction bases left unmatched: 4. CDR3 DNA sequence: TGTGCCAGCAGCTTATCAGGGGGCGAACAGCCCCAGCATTTT. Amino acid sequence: CASSLSGGEQPQHF.

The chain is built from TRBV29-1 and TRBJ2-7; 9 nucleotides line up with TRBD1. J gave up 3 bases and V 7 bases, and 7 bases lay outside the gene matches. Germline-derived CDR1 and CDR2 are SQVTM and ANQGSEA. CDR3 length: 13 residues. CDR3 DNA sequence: TGCAGCGCAACCGGGACAGGGAACTACGAGCAGTACTTC. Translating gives CSATGTGNYEQYF.

The CDR3 DNA sequence: TGTGCCAGCTCCCCAGGGGGCCCCGAGCAGTACTTC. It translates to CASSPGGPEQYF. The rearrangement uses TRBV18 and TRBJ2-7, with 8 nucleotides matching TRBD1. The CDR3 totals 12 residues. The V segment lost 6 bases and the J segment 6 bases; nucleotides outside the gene matches: 4. Germline CDR1 is KGHSH and CDR2 is LQKENI.

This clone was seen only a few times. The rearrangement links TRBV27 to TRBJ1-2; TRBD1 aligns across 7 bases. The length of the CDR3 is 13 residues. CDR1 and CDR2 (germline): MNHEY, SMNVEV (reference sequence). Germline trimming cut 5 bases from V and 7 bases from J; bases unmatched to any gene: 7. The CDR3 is CASSIDRAVGYTF. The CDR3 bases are TGTGCCAGCAGTATAGACAGGGCGGTTGGCTACACCTTC.

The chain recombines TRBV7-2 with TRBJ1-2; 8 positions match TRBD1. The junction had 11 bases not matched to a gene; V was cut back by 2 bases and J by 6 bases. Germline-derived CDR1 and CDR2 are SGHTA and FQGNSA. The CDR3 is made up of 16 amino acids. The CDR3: CASSLMGGQGWNGYTF. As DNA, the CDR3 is TGTGCCAGCAGCTTAATGGGCGGACAGGGATGGAATGGCTACACCTTC.

This chain's CDR3 is CASSSPRGNQPQHF. CDR3 DNA: TGTGCCAGCAGCTCACCCAGGGGAAATCAGCCCCAGCATTTT. J is TRBJ1-5 and V is TRBV5-6; possibly TRBD1 for D (6 bases). CDR1 is SGHDT, CDR2 YYEEEE, per germline. The V end lost 3 bases, the J end lost 4 bases, and 11 bases lay between the germline ends. The length of the CDR3 is 14 residues.